The 32 T cell receptor beta chains in this list originate from one sample, sequenced in a study of cytomegalovirus exposure and HLA in healthy donors listed by TCRdb under 2017. Library prep was done by the immunoSEQ multiplex PCR assay. A mixture of 60 forward primers for TCR Vbeta segments and 13 reverse primers for TCR Jbeta segments was used in the multiplex PCR. Entries here come from immuneACCESS through TCRdb and include only in-frame sequences with V and J called. Some clones fail to appear in such tables; in the studies checked, an unresolved V gene covers under half of the shortfall, and the cause of the remainder is unknown. The sample has approximately 100,000 clones on record, 65% to 80% of them singletons. The ten largest clones take up about 4% of the sample. Sequences were obtained from PBMCs. The receptors were sampled from a woman in her fifties or sixties in good health and CMV-seropositive.

This clone was observed a few times. The chain uses TRBV7-2 and TRBJ2-5, with D possibly TRBD1 on 6 matching bases. The DNA end lines up better with TRBJ2-7; the J call may be wrong. The length of the CDR3 is 13 residues. Germline V gene data show CDR1 as SGHTA and CDR2 as FQGNSA. CDR3 residues: CASSFQGNYEQYF. CDR3 sequence (DNA): TGTGCCAGCAGCTTTCAGGGGAACTACGAGCAGTACTTC.

The count of this clone is one. V and J are TRBV4-2 and TRBJ1-2, with a possible D match to TRBD1 (5 bases). This CDR3 is built from 14 residues. V lost 4 bases, J lost 6 bases, and 15 bases lay in between. The germline gives CDR1 LGHNA, CDR2 YNFKEQ. CDR3: CASSRGTPGDGYTF. The CDR3 DNA follows: TGTGCCAGCAGCCGGGGGACGCCGGGGGATGGCTACACCTTC.

The rearrangement links TRBV25-1 to TRBJ1-1; maybe TRBD1 (6 bases). The CDR3 sequence is 14 residues long. Trimming took 5 bases from V and 5 from J, leaving 15 bases between them. Germline CDR1 reads MGHDK; CDR2 reads SYGVNS. The CDR3 region has the DNA TGTGCCAGCAGTCCCGCAGACAGGAGGACTGAAGCTTTCTTT. Protein sequence: CASSPADRRTEAFF.

V and J are TRBV5-4 and TRBJ2-3; 7 nucleotides line up with TRBD2. V dropped 0 bases and J dropped 0; count of bases not matched to a gene: 10. This CDR3 has 18 amino acids. The germline V gene has CDR1 SGHNT and CDR2 YYREEE (reference sequence). This CDR3 reads CASSLGLAVSTSTDTQYF. CDR3 nucleotides: TGTGCCAGCAGCTTGGGACTAGCCGTTAGTACTAGCACAGATACGCAGTATTTT.

The chain employs TRBV30 and TRBJ2-5, with 9 bases fitting TRBD2. CDR1 is GTSNPN, CDR2 SVGIG, per germline (reference sequence). V trimming: 2 bases; J trimming: 1 base; junction bases outside the gene matches: 5. CDR3 size: 15 residues. This CDR3 reads CAWSLVSGGQETQYF. The DNA for the CDR3 is TGTGCCTGGAGTTTGGTTAGCGGGGGCCAAGAGACCCAGTACTTC.

V usage is TRBV19 and J usage is TRBJ2-3, with D possibly TRBD2 on 6 matching bases. Germline V CDR1 and CDR2: LNHDA, SQIVND (reference sequence). This CDR3 has 15 amino acids. V shed 7 bases and J shed 5 bases, with 19 bases lying between them. The CDR3 loop is CASMRRGPPVDTQYF. The CDR3 nucleotides read TGTGCCAGTATGAGGAGGGGCCCCCCCGTAGATACGCAGTATTTT.

This chain uses TRBV5-1 with TRBJ2-2, with D unclear. The V end lost 4 bases, the J end lost 7 bases, and 11 bases lay between the germline ends. The germline V gene has CDR1 SGHRS and CDR2 YFSETQ. This CDR3 has 13 residues. The CDR3 loop reads CASSPSGFGELFF. The CDR3 coding sequence is TGCGCCAGCAGCCCTAGTGGGTTCGGGGAGCTGTTTTTT. Filled out from reference TRBV5-1 and TRBJ2-2, the complete variable domain reads KAGVTQTPRYLIKTRGQQVTLSCSPISGHRSVSWYQQTPGQGLQFLFEYFSETQRNKGNFPGRFSGRQFSNSRSEMNVSTLELGDSALYLCASSPSGFGELFFGEGSRLTVL.

The chain joins TRBV2 to TRBJ2-7; 11 bases are shared with TRBD2. From germline, CDR1 is SNHLY and CDR2 FYNNEI. The CDR3 runs to 15 residues. V shed 4 bases and J 4 bases; nucleotides not matched to a gene: 6. The CDR3 spells CASSGLAGPDYEQYF. CDR3 nucleotide sequence: TGTGCCAGCAGTGGACTAGCGGGGCCTGATTACGAGCAGTACTTC.

This clone was counted only a few times. The genes are TRBV27 and TRBJ1-1; weak D call: TRBD1 (5 bases). Trimming stripped 1 base from V and 0 bases from J, with 9 bases between. This CDR3 has 15 residues. Germline V gives CDR1 MNHEY, CDR2 SMNVEV (reference sequence). The CDR3 sequence is CASSLFDSLNTEAFF. In nucleotides, the CDR3 is TGTGCCAGCAGTTTATTTGACAGCCTGAACACTGAAGCTTTCTTT.

The chain uses TRBV11-2 and TRBJ2-1; 9 nucleotides align to TRBD2. The trim removed 6 bases at V and 4 bases at J, leaving 7 bases unmatched. The CDR3 is made up of 15 amino acids. Germline-derived CDR1 and CDR2 are SGHAT and FQNNGV. CDR3 sequence: CASREAGGPYNEQFF. The CDR3 nucleotides read TGTGCCAGCAGAGAGGCGGGGGGGCCTTACAATGAGCAGTTCTTC.

The chain uses TRBV5-1 and TRBJ1-2; a possible D gene is TRBD1 (6 bases). CDR3 length: 14 residues. Trimming took off 3 bases at V and 3 bases at J, with 12 bases between the two ends. In germline, CDR1 is SGHRS, CDR2 YFSETQ. The CDR3 reads CASSYGRGDYGYTF. The DNA for the CDR3 is TGCGCCAGCAGCTACGGCAGGGGTGACTATGGCTACACCTTC.

V usage is TRBV9 and J usage is TRBJ2-5; 7 bases fit TRBD2. The CDR3 runs 15 residues. Germline V lookup: CDR1 SGDLS, CDR2 YYNGEE. Germline trimming cut 3 bases from V and 4 bases from J; bases unmatched to any gene: 9. CDR3 DNA: TGTGCCAGCAGCGCCACCAATTCGGGGGGAGAGACCCAGTACTTC. It codes for CASSATNSGGETQYF.

The rearrangement links TRBV18 to TRBJ2-7, with D possibly called TRBD1 or TRBD2 (7 bases each). The CDR3 extends over 15 amino acids. CDR1 is KGHSH, CDR2 LQKENI, per germline. Trimming removed 6 bases at V and 7 bases at J, with 22 bases between. The CDR3 region has the DNA TGTGCCAGCTCCCCAGGGGGGGCTGACTTCTGGGAGCAGTACTTC. This sequence encodes CASSPGGADFWEQYF.

The chain recombines TRBV4-1 with TRBJ2-2; 9 positions agree with TRBD2. V lost 1 base to trimming and J lost 7 bases; unmatched junction nucleotides: 10. The germline gives CDR1 MGHRA, CDR2 YSYEKL. This CDR3 region has 17 residues. CDR3 in amino acids: CASSQVGSGRSGGELFF. CDR3 nucleotides: TGCGCCAGCAGCCAAGTAGGTAGCGGGAGATCGGGCGGGGAGCTGTTTTTT.

This rearrangement joins TRBV30 to TRBJ1-2; tentative D call: TRBD1 (6 bases). Germline V gene lookup returns CDR1 GTSNPN and CDR2 SVGIG (reference sequence). This CDR3 is 15 amino acids long. V dropped 1 base and J dropped 8 bases, with 20 bases sitting between them. The CDR3 here is CAWSEPKDSPGGYTF. Written as DNA, the CDR3 is TGTGCCTGGAGTGAACCCAAGGACAGTCCGGGGGGCTACACCTTC.

The count of this clone is one. This chain links TRBV4-1 with TRBJ1-1; 11 positions agree with TRBD1. The length of the CDR3 is 15 residues. Per germline, CDR1 MGHRA and CDR2 YSYEKL. After removal of 0 bases from V and 11 bases from J, the junction contained 8 bases not matched to a gene. For the CDR3, the DNA is TGCGCCAGCAGCCAAGAAGGACAGGGGGCTCTTAAGGCTTTCTTT. Protein product: CASSQEGQGALKAFF.

V is TRBV9 and J is TRBJ1-4; D remains unclear. CDR3 length: 16 residues. Germline V gene sequence: CDR1 SGDLS, CDR2 YYNGEE. Trimming cost V 0 bases and J 7 bases, with 16 bases left between them. CDR3 sequence reads: CASSVGLTGGSEKLFF. The CDR3, as DNA: TGTGCCAGCAGCGTAGGATTGACCGGCGGGAGTGAAAAACTGTTTTTT.

The rearrangement links TRBV27 to TRBJ1-1; 7 bases align to TRBD1. Germline V gene data show CDR1 as MNHEY and CDR2 as SMNVEV (reference sequence). This CDR3 contains 13 residues. The trim removed 10 bases at V and 5 bases at J, leaving 10 bases unmatched. In DNA form, the CDR3 reads TGTGCCACCTCGACAGGGATGGGAACTGAAGCTTTCTTT. This gives the protein CATSTGMGTEAFF.

This clone has a single count. V and J are TRBV15 and TRBJ2-1; 7 nucleotides match TRBD2. This CDR3 has 14 amino acids. Germline trimming cut 5 bases from V and 4 bases from J; bases unmatched to any gene: 5. Germline loops: CDR1 LNHNV, CDR2 YYDKDF (reference sequence). The CDR3: CATSQREGYNEQFF. The CDR3, as DNA: TGTGCCACCAGCCAGCGGGAAGGTTACAATGAGCAGTTCTTC.

The chain links TRBV7-6 to TRBJ1-2, with 10 bases aligning to TRBD1. Trimming at V came to 5 bases and at J to 8 bases, leaving 5 bases not matched to a gene. The V gene's germline CDR1 is SGHVS and CDR2 FNYEAQ. This CDR3 has 13 residues. The DNA of the CDR3 is TGTGCCAGCAGCACCCGGGACAGGGGAGGCTACACCTTC. This gives the protein CASSTRDRGGYTF.

The chain joins TRBV30 to TRBJ2-5; 7 positions agree with TRBD2. The CDR3 runs 16 residues. The V gene's germline CDR1 is GTSNPN and CDR2 SVGIG (reference sequence). The trim removed 3 bases at V and 2 bases at J, leaving 12 bases unmatched. CDR3 in DNA: TGTGCCTGGAGAGGGAGCGCGGGGGTCCTACAAGAGACCCAGTACTTC. Its protein product is CAWRGSAGVLQETQYF.

This chain connects TRBV6-1 to TRBJ2-3; D not certain. Germline-derived CDR1 and CDR2 are MNHNS and SASEGT. The CDR3 runs 15 residues. V dropped 2 bases and J dropped 2 bases, with 11 bases sitting between them. The CDR3 DNA follows: TGTGCCAGCAGTGAACTGGCGCGGAACACAGATACGCAGTATTTT. Translating it yields CASSELARNTDTQYF.

This chain joins TRBV2 and TRBJ2-3; D possibly corresponds to TRBD2 (5 bases). This CDR3 is built from 11 residues. V was clipped by 7 bases and J by 4 bases, with 6 bases between them. Germline-derived CDR1 and CDR2 are SNHLY and FYNNEI. The DNA for the CDR3 is TGTGCCAGCAACGGGGCAGATACGCAGTATTTT. This translates into CASNGADTQYF.

Remarks on this clone: At the DNA level, this CDR3 is encoded by other sequences in the same sample as well. This chain connects TRBV2 to TRBJ1-1; 9 bases line up with TRBD1. J lost 1 base, V lost 9 bases, and 9 bases had no gene match. The CDR3 loop spans 15 amino acids. The germline V gene has CDR1 SNHLY and CDR2 FYNNEI. The CDR3 region is CASRSQGARNTEAFF. The DNA for the CDR3 is TGTGCCAGTAGATCACAGGGGGCTCGGAACACTGAAGCTTTCTTT.

This clone was detected once. The chain has TRBV5-1 and TRBJ2-1; 13 nucleotides line up with TRBD2. The junction had 6 bases not matched to a gene; V was cut back by 4 bases and J by 8 bases. The length of the CDR3 is 15 residues. Per germline, CDR1 SGHRS and CDR2 YFSETQ. DNA for the CDR3: TGCGCCAGCAGCACAACTAGCGGGAGGGTCGATGAGCAGTTCTTC. Translation gives CASSTTSGRVDEQFF.

The chain combines TRBV6-5 with TRBJ1-4; 7 bases line up with TRBD1. Germline V gene data show CDR1 as MNHEY and CDR2 as SVGAGI. The CDR3 is made up of 14 amino acids. After removal of 5 bases from V and 7 bases from J, the junction contained 7 bases not matched to a gene. The CDR3, as DNA: TGTGCCAGCAGTCAGACAGGGATGGGTGAAAAACTGTTTTTT. This codes for CASSQTGMGEKLFF.

The chain has TRBV6-6 and TRBJ2-7, with D possibly matching TRBD2 (6 bases). Germline lookup yields CDR1 MNHNY and CDR2 SVGAGI (reference sequence). The V and J ends lost 5 bases and 6 bases respectively, with 17 bases between them. The CDR3 is 14 residues long. CDR3 amino acids: CASSRGTSEPEQYF. DNA of the CDR3: TGTGCCAGCAGTCGGGGGACGTCCGAGCCCGAGCAGTACTTC.

The chain has TRBV9 and TRBJ2-1; maybe TRBD1 (5 bases). Germline CDR1 SGDLS, CDR2 YYNGEE. V was pared by 0 bases and J by 8 bases, with 9 bases between. The CDR3 spans 13 residues. The CDR3 sequence is CASSVVVGDEQFF. The CDR3 DNA sequence: TGTGCCAGCAGCGTAGTGGTAGGGGATGAGCAGTTCTTC.

The J gene is TRBJ1-1, the V gene TRBV9; 8 bases align to TRBD1. The germline V gene has CDR1 SGDLS and CDR2 YYNGEE. This CDR3 comprises 13 residues. The V gene end was trimmed by 4 bases and the J gene end by 5 bases; junction bases not matched to a gene: 4. The CDR3 DNA reads as TGTGCCAGCAGCCATAACAGGGGGACTGAAGCTTTCTTT. Its protein is CASSHNRGTEAFF.

The J gene is TRBJ1-1, the V gene TRBV6-1; 8 bases match TRBD1. V trimming: 2 bases; J trimming: 4 bases; junction bases outside the gene matches: 0. There are 13 residues in the CDR3. Germline values: CDR1 MNHNS, CDR2 SASEGT. CDR3 nucleotide sequence: TGTGCCAGCAGTGAACAGGGGGCCACTGAAGCTTTCTTT. As protein: CASSEQGATEAFF.

J is TRBJ1-1 and V is TRBV10-3, with 9 bases fitting TRBD1. Germline CDR1 and CDR2: ENHRY and SYGVKD. V lost 2 bases to trimming and J lost 2 bases; unmatched junction nucleotides: 3. This CDR3 contains 15 residues. The CDR3 region has the DNA TGTGCCATCAGTGAGACAGGGGGCTTTAACACTGAAGCTTTCTTT. Translation: CAISETGGFNTEAFF.

The rearrangement links TRBV19 to TRBJ1-1, with D unclear. The CDR3 contains 13 residues. V lost 5 bases and J lost 1, with 8 bases in between. Per germline, CDR1 LNHDA and CDR2 SQIVND (reference sequence). The CDR3 spells CASSPGRNTEAFF. The CDR3 nucleotides read TGTGCCAGTAGTCCCGGGAGGAACACTGAAGCTTTCTTT.